The 20 T cell receptor beta chains below were found in one sample sequenced in a study of blood T cell repertoires in COVID-19. Generated by immunoSEQ multiplex PCR, the TCRdb table keeps only in-frame clones and is missing some. The sample records fewer than 250,000 clones, around 90% being singletons. The source material was PBMCs or T cells enriched from blood (not recorded which). The receptor source for this set is a woman in her forties or fifties with acute COVID-19.

The genes are TRBV24-1 and TRBJ2-3; 12 bases are a match to TRBD2. The J segment lost 0 bases and the V segment lost 3 bases, leaving 18 bases of the junction unmatched. CDR3 length equals 22 residues. Germline V gene lookup returns CDR1 KGHDR and CDR2 SFDVKD. CDR3 nucleotides: TGTGCCACCAGTGATCGTTACGGGACTAGCGGGTCTTGGGATTTAAGCACAGATACGCAGTATTTT. It codes for CATSDRYGTSGSWDLSTDTQYF.

The rearrangement uses TRBV28 and TRBJ2-7; 7 bases are a match to TRBD1. J was trimmed by 0 bases and V by 2 bases; bases with no gene match: 10. CDR3 length equals 17 residues. Germline V CDR1 and CDR2: MDHEN, SYDVKM. The CDR3 DNA reads TGTGCCAGCAGTTTAACCCGACAGGGAATGAGCTCCTACGAGCAGTACTTC. Protein product: CASSLTRQGMSSYEQYF.

V gene TRBV5-1 combines with J gene TRBJ2-7; D might be TRBD1 (7 bases). CDR3 length: 15 residues. Trimming pared 2 bases from V and 3 bases from J, leaving 15 bases between. Germline loops: CDR1 SGHRS, CDR2 YFSETQ. CDR3 nucleotide sequence: TGCGCCAGCAGCTTAGGAGGGGGCTCATTCTACGAGCAGTACTTC. The encoded protein is CASSLGGGSFYEQYF.

The J gene is TRBJ1-2, the V gene TRBV28; D might be TRBD1 (6 bases). Per the germline V gene, CDR1 is MDHEN and CDR2 is SYDVKM. Trimming shortened V by 3 bases and J by 2 bases, and 10 bases separated the two germline ends. CDR3 length: 14 residues. The chain's CDR3 is CASSFPRGNYGYTF. The CDR3 DNA reads TGTGCCAGCAGTTTCCCGAGGGGGAACTATGGCTACACCTTC.

The CDR3, as DNA: TGTGCCAGCAGCACCTCGATGGGGGGGGTCGAGCAGTACTTC. Its protein product is CASSTSMGGVEQYF. The genes are TRBV11-2 and TRBJ2-7; 7 nucleotides line up with TRBD2. Germline V lookup: CDR1 SGHAT, CDR2 FQNNGV. V lost 5 bases and J lost 6; bases outside the gene matches: 10. CDR3 size: 14 residues.

The chain combines TRBV7-8 with TRBJ2-3; the D gene is possibly TRBD1 (6 bases). V dropped 7 bases and J dropped 4 bases, with 21 bases sitting between them. Germline CDR1 SGHVS, CDR2 FQNEAQ. The CDR3 loop spans 16 amino acids. The CDR3: CASTLATGLNADTQYF. The CDR3 coding sequence is TGTGCCAGCACCCTCGCGACAGGCCTGAACGCAGATACGCAGTATTTT. The complete variable domain, with remaining parts taken from reference TRBV7-8 and TRBJ2-3, reads GAGVSQSPRYKVAKRGQDVALRCDPISGHVSLFWYQQALGQGPEFLTYFQNEAQLDKSGLPSDRFFAERPEGSVSTLKIQRTQQEDSAVYLCASTLATGLNADTQYFGPGTRLTVL.

A note on this clone: Mismatch with germline at one junction end may stem from a read error. The genes are TRBV7-7 and TRBJ2-1; tentatively, D is TRBD2 (6 bases). This CDR3 comprises 16 residues. CDR1 is SSHAT and CDR2 is FNYEAQ in the germline V gene (reference sequence). Written as DNA, the CDR3 is TGTGCTAGCAGCTTATTCCTGTCCGCCGCGGGGAATGAGCAGTTCTTC. Its translation: CASSLFLSAAGNEQFF.

This chain joins TRBV28 and TRBJ1-4; D remains unclear. The germline V and J ends were trimmed by 8 bases and 8 bases, with 15 bases remaining between them. Germline-derived CDR1 and CDR2 are MDHEN and SYDVKM. This CDR3 is built from 13 residues. The CDR3 nucleotides read TGTGCCAGCCGCCGCAGTCCAGTGGAAAAACTGTTTTTT. Amino acid sequence: CASRRSPVEKLFF.

The V gene is TRBV6-1, the J gene TRBJ2-7, with TRBD2 identical over 11 bases. CDR1 MNHNS and CDR2 SASEGT come from the germline V gene. The CDR3 is made up of 13 amino acids. V gave up 6 bases and J gave up 5 bases; unmatched junction bases: 3. The CDR3 DNA is TGTGCCAGCAGCTTAGCGGGAGGGAACGAGCAGTACTTC. It encodes CASSLAGGNEQYF.

The chain combines TRBV19 with TRBJ2-7, with D unclear. CDR3 length equals 12 residues. Between the trimmed V and J ends, which lost 4 bases and 5 bases, there was a span of 9 bases. CDR1 is LNHDA and CDR2 is SQIVND in the germline V gene (reference sequence). Here the CDR3 DNA reads TGTGCCAGTAGTAGTGGTACGGACGAGCAGTACTTC. As protein: CASSSGTDEQYF.

J is TRBJ1-1 and V is TRBV19; 8 nucleotides match TRBD1. CDR1 and CDR2 from the germline V gene are LNHDA and SQIVND (reference sequence). Losses at the gene ends were 5 bases for V and 3 bases for J; bases not matched to a gene: 11. The CDR3 sequence is 16 residues long. DNA for the CDR3: TGTGCCAGTAGTGGATGGACAGGGACAGTGGACACTGAAGCTTTCTTT. Amino acids: CASSGWTGTVDTEAFF.

The chain links TRBV11-3 to TRBJ2-1; 12 bases line up with TRBD2. Losses at the gene ends were 4 bases for V and 10 bases for J; bases not matched to a gene: 11. In germline, CDR1 is SGHNT, CDR2 YENEEA. The CDR3 covers 16 residues. The DNA of the CDR3 is TGTGCCAGCAGCTACACGCTAGCGGGAGGGCCCACGGAGCAGTTCTTC. Its translation is CASSYTLAGGPTEQFF.

In this sample, this clone turned up once. The chain combines TRBV7-2 with TRBJ2-1, with 11 bases matching TRBD2. Per the germline V gene, CDR1 is SGHTA and CDR2 is FQGNSA. With 5 bases clipped from V and 0 bases from J, the junction kept 6 bases outside the gene matches. This CDR3 has 17 residues. CDR3 coding DNA: TGTGCCAGCAGCCAAGCTCTAGCGGGAGGCTCCTACAATGAGCAGTTCTTC. It yields the protein CASSQALAGGSYNEQFF.

This chain connects TRBV28 to TRBJ2-1; TRBD2 matches at 13 bases. V lost 7 bases and J lost 6; bases outside the gene matches: 6. Germline CDR1 reads MDHEN; CDR2 reads SYDVKM. The CDR3 loop spans 15 amino acids. CDR3 residues: CASNAGTSGTNEQFF. CDR3 in DNA: TGTGCCAGCAACGCCGGGACTAGCGGGACCAATGAGCAGTTCTTC. The full variable domain, with the rest looked up from reference TRBV28 and TRBJ2-1, is DVKVTQSSRYLVKRTGEKVFLECVQDMDHENMFWYRQDPGLGLRLIYFSYDVKMKEKGDIPEGYSVSREKKERFSLILESASTNQTSMYLCASNAGTSGTNEQFFGPGTRLTVL.

The rearrangement uses TRBV5-1 and TRBJ2-7, with TRBD1 as a possible D gene (6 bases). CDR1 and CDR2 from the germline V gene are SGHRS and YFSETQ. This CDR3 spans 17 amino acids. The V end was cut by 3 bases, the J end by 2 bases, with 21 bases between. The CDR3 DNA follows: TGCGCCAGCAGCTGGGGAGACCCGGACAGTCAAGCCTACGAGCAGTACTTC. Encoded protein: CASSWGDPDSQAYEQYF.

V is TRBV18 and J is TRBJ2-5, with D possibly TRBD1 on 5 matching bases. Germline CDR1 KGHSH, CDR2 LQKENI. The CDR3 has 13 residues. V lost 2 bases to trimming and J lost 3 bases, with 7 bases between them. The DNA of the CDR3 is TGTGCCAGCTCACCAACAGGAGAAGAGACCCAGTACTTC. Its translation is CASSPTGEETQYF.

V is TRBV5-6 and J is TRBJ2-1, with 9 bases matching TRBD1. V lost 0 bases and J lost 4; bases outside the gene matches: 2. The CDR3 contains 15 residues. The germline gives CDR1 SGHDT, CDR2 YYEEEE. CDR3 loop: CASSLGDREYNEQFF. CDR3 nucleotide sequence: TGTGCCAGCAGCTTGGGGGACAGGGAGTACAATGAGCAGTTCTTC. The complete variable domain, with remaining parts taken from reference TRBV5-6 and TRBJ2-1, reads DAGVTQSPTHLIKTRGQQVTLRCSPKSGHDTVSWYQQALGQGPQFIFQYYEEEERQRGNFPDRFSGHQFPNYSSELNVNALLLGDSALYLCASSLGDREYNEQFFGPGTRLTVL.

The rearrangement links TRBV5-6 to TRBJ1-4; D not certain. CDR3 length equals 13 residues. Trimming stripped 0 bases from V and 6 bases from J, with 6 bases between. Germline CDR1 is SGHDT and CDR2 is YYEEEE. The CDR3 reads CASSLEQDEKLFF. The DNA for the CDR3 is TGTGCCAGCAGCTTGGAACAAGATGAAAAACTGTTTTTT.

The chain uses TRBV15 and TRBJ2-1; D is unclear. Germline V gene data show CDR1 as LNHNV and CDR2 as YYDKDF (reference sequence). With 0 bases removed from V and 9 bases from J, the gap between germline ends came to 6 bases. The CDR3 extends over 12 amino acids. In DNA form, the CDR3 reads TGTGCCACCAGCAGAGATCGTATTGAGCAGTTCTTC. Translating it yields CATSRDRIEQFF.

Worth noting for this clone: The same CDR3 is also encoded by other DNA sequences in this sample. The rearrangement uses TRBV29-1 and TRBJ1-2; 8 positions match TRBD1. This CDR3 comprises 15 residues. Losses at the gene ends were 0 bases for V and 8 bases for J; bases not matched to a gene: 11. Germline CDR1 SQVTM, CDR2 ANQGSEA. The CDR3 DNA reads as TGCAGCGTTGAAGATCGGAGGCAGGGGGCGGGGGGCTACACCTTC. This sequence encodes CSVEDRRQGAGGYTF.